This T cell receptor beta chain was recorded in a study of cytomegalovirus exposure and HLA in healthy donors. Study conclusions and caveats: Donor immune exposure was known only as CMV serostatus.

CDR1 SGDLS and CDR2 YYNGEE come from the germline V gene. The CDR3 has 16 amino acids. With 4 bases removed from V and 3 bases from J, the gap between germline ends came to 16 bases. Amplification used 60 Vbeta primers and 13 Jbeta primers. Assay used: immunoSEQ multiplex PCR; TCRdb lists only in-frame clones, some missing. This sample yields 110,000 or so clones, of which 75% to 85% are seen a single time; around 1.9% belongs to the top ten. Comments on this clone: No antigen is known for it.

The specimen was PBMCs. The gene calls are TRBV9 and TRBJ1-4; D is perhaps TRBD1 (6 bases). This TCR derives from a man aged 35-49 years in good health and CMV-seronegative. The CDR3 reads CASSPRTGLANEKLFF. CDR3 coding DNA: TGTGCCAGCAGCCCGAGAACAGGGCTAGCTAATGAAAAACTGTTTTTT.